These T cell receptor beta chains were read from a single sample in a study of blood T cell repertoires in COVID-19. The method was immunoSEQ multiplex PCR; TCRdb's version includes in-frame clones alone and lacks a portion of them. The repertoire holds 100,000 or so clones, with roughly 84% as singletons. Sequencing was done on a sample of peripheral blood. Receptors originate from a human donor in a cohort sampled during active COVID-19. The CDR3 runs from the conserved cysteine through the conserved F or W. The D gene is left open where the match is weak. Some rows mark clone size as missing; the rest say once, few, many or name a class of expanded clone.

.	TRBV21-1	.	TRBJ1-1	TGTGCCAGCAGAGAGGGGGGACAGGGTTGCCAAAACACTGAAGCTTTCTTT	CASREGGQGCQNTEAFF
.	TRBV2	.	TRBJ1-3	TGTGCCAGCAGTGAGCAGGGATGGGGAAACACCATATATTTT	CASSEQGWGNTIYF
.	TRBV7-2	.	TRBJ1-5	TGTGCCAGCAGCTTATCAGGGGTGAATCAGCCCCAGCATTTT	CASSLSGVNQPQHF
.	TRBV24-1	TRBD2	TRBJ2-1	TGTGCCACCCGGTCGGGACTAGGCAGCAATGAGCAGTTCTTC	CATRSGLGSNEQFF
few	TRBV5-4	TRBD1	TRBJ1-5	TGTGCCAGCAGCCAGGGACAGGGTCTCAATCAGCCCCAGCATTTT	CASSQGQGLNQPQHF
few	TRBV10-1	TRBD1	TRBJ2-7	TGCGCCAGCAGAGAACCGGGACAGGGCTACTTC	CASREPGQGYF
.	TRBV3-1/TRBV3-2	TRBD2	TRBJ2-1	TGTGCCAGCAGCCAAGCCGGGAGGGGGAGTGAGCAGTTCTTC	CASSQAGRGSEQFF
.	TRBV7-3	TRBD2	TRBJ2-6	TGTGCCAGCAGCCCCTCGGGAGGCGTCCTGACTTTC	CASSPSGGVLTF
.	TRBV28	TRBD1	TRBJ1-1	TGTGCCAGCAACTCACAGGGGAGAAGGGTTACTGAAGCTTTCTTT	CASNSQGRRVTEAFF
.	TRBV7-9	.	TRBJ2-7	TGTGCCAGCAGCTTTTCCGGGGACACCACCGACGAGCAGTACTTC	CASSFSGDTTDEQYF
.	TRBV5-1	.	TRBJ2-7	TGCGCCAGCAGCAACCCCCGGGCCTACGAGCAGTACTTC	CASSNPRAYEQYF